This TCR beta chain was recovered during a study of early T cells in non-severe SARS-CoV-2 infection. Background on the study: Bulk RNA from unsorted whole blood was sequenced; chains were unpaired. Study-wide results and limits: Clonotype matching in VDJdb favored anti-spike CD8 responses and did not capture private and CD4 specificities.

Individual cDNA molecules received unique molecular identifiers during library preparation. TCRdb independently ran MiXCR on the 5' RACE reads; one entry per CDR3 protein. The sample yields around 44,000 distinct CDR3 sequences, 7.7% seen once. Germline values: CDR1 MNHEY, CDR2 SVGAGI. This CDR3 has 15 residues. Trimming removed 2 bases at V and 0 bases at J, with 9 bases between. This clonotype was seen ten or more times. Its target is not known. Sequenced sample: whole blood. This sequence joins TRBV6-5 and TRBJ2-3; D uncertain. The TCR comes from an adult who was a healthcare worker with PCR-confirmed SARS-CoV-2 infection or an uninfected control (not recorded which). The CDR3 bases are TGTGCCAGCAGTTACGGAAGTACTAGCACAGATACGCAGTATTTT. As protein: CASSYGSTSTDTQYF.